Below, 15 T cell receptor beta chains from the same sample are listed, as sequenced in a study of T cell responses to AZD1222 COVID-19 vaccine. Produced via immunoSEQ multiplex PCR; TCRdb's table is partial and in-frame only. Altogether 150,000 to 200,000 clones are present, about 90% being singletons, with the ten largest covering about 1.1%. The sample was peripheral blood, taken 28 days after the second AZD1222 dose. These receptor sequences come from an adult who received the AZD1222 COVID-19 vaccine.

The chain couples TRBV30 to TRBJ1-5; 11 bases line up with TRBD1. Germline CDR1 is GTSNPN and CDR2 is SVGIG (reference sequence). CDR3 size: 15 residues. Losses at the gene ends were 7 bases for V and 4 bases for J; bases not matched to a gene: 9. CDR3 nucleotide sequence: TGTGCCTTGGGGTGGGGGACAGGGGGTAATCAGCCCCAGCATTTT. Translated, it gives CALGWGTGGNQPQHF.

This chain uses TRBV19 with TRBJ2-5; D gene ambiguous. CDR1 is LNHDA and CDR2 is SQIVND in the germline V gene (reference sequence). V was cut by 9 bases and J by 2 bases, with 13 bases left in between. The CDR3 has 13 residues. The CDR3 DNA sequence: TGTGCCAGCTCTAAGTCATTACAAGAGACCCAGTACTTC. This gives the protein CASSKSLQETQYF.

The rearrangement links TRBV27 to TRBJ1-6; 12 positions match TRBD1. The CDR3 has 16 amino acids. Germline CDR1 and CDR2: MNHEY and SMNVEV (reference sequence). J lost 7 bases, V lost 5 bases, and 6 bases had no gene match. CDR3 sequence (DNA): TGTGCCAGCAGTCGGGACAGGGGGCCAGCCAATTCACCCCTCCACTTT. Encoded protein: CASSRDRGPANSPLHF.

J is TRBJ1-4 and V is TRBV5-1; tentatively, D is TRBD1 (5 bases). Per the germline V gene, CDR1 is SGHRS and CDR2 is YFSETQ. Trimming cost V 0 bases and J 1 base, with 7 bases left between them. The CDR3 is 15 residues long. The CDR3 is CASSLVGVTNEKLFF. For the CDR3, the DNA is TGCGCCAGCAGCTTGGTAGGGGTAACTAATGAAAAACTGTTTTTT. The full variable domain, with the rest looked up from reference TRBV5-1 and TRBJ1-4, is KAGVTQTPRYLIKTRGQQVTLSCSPISGHRSVSWYQQTPGQGLQFLFEYFSETQRNKGNFPGRFSGRQFSNSRSEMNVSTLELGDSALYLCASSLVGVTNEKLFFGSGTQLSVL.

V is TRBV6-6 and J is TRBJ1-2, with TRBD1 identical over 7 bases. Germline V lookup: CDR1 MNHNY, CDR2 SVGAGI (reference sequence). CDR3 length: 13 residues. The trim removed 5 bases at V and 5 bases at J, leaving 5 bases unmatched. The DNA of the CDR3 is TGTGCCAGCAGTCCCCAGACAGGGTATGGCTACACCTTC. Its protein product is CASSPQTGYGYTF.

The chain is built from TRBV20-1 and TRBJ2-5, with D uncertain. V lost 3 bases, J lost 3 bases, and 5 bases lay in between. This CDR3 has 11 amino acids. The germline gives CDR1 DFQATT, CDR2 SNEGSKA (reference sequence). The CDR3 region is CSASAKETQYF. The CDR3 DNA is TGCAGTGCTAGCGCAAAAGAGACCCAGTACTTC.

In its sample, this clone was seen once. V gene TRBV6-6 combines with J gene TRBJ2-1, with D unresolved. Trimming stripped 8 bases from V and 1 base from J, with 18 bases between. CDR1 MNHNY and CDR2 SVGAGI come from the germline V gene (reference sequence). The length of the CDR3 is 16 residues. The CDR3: CASQNPHRTSYNEQFF. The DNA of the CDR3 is TGTGCCAGCCAAAACCCACACAGAACGTCCTACAATGAGCAGTTCTTC.

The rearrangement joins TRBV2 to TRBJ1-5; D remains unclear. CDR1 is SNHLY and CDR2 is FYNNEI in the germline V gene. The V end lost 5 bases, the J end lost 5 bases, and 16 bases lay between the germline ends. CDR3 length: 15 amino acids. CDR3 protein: CASSFLGSTDQPQHF. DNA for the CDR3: TGTGCCAGCAGTTTTCTCGGCAGCACCGATCAGCCCCAGCATTTT.

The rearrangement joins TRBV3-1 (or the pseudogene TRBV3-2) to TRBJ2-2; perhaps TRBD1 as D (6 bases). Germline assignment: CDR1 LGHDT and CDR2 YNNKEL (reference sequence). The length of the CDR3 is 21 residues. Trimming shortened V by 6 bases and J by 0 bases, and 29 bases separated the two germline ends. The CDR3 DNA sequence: TGTGCCAGCAGGGCGGCTAACCGGGACATGGTATTTAATGCGAACACCGGGGAGCTGTTTTTT. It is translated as CASRAANRDMVFNANTGELFF.

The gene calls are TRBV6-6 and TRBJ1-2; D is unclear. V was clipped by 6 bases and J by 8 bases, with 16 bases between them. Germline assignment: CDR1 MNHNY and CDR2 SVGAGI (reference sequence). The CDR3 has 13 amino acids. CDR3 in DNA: TGTGCCAGCAGGCGAATTCAGGAAGACGGCTACACCTTC. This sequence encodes CASRRIQEDGYTF.

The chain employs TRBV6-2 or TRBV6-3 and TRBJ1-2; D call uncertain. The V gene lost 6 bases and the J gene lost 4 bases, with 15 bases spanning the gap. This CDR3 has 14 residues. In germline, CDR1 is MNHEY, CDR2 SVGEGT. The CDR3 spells CASSLTHGSYGYTF. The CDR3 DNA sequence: TGTGCCAGCAGCCTTACACATGGAAGCTATGGCTACACCTTC.

This chain's CDR3 is CASSQVVDMNTEAFF. Here the CDR3 DNA reads TGTGCCAGCAGCCAAGTGGTAGACATGAACACTGAAGCTTTCTTT. The chain uses TRBV3-1 (or the pseudogene TRBV3-2) and TRBJ1-1; D remains ambiguous. Germline CDR1 is LGHDT and CDR2 is YNNKEL (reference sequence). The ends were cut back, 1 base at V and 0 bases at J, with 9 bases in the middle. The CDR3 has 15 residues.

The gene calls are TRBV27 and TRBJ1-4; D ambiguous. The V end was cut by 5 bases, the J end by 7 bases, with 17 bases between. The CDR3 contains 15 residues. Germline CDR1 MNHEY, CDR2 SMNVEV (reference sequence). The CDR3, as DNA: TGTGCCAGCAGTCCCCCCGGGGATCGGGGTGAAAAACTGTTTTTT. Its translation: CASSPPGDRGEKLFF.

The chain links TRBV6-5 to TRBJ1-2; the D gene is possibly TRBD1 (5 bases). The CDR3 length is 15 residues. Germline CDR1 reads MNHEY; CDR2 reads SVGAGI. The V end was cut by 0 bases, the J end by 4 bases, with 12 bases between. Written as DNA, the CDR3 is TGTGCCAGCAGTTACTCGAGGGGTCTGGGCTATGGCTACACCTTC. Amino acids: CASSYSRGLGYGYTF.

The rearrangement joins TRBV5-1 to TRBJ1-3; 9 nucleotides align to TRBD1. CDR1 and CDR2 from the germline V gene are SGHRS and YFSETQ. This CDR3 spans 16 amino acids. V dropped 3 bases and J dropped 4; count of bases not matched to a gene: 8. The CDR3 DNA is TGCGCCAGCAGCTCCCGGACAGGGGACATCGGAAACACCATATATTTT. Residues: CASSSRTGDIGNTIYF. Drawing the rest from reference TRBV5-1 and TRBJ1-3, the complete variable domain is KAGVTQTPRYLIKTRGQQVTLSCSPISGHRSVSWYQQTPGQGLQFLFEYFSETQRNKGNFPGRFSGRQFSNSRSEMNVSTLELGDSALYLCASSSRTGDIGNTIYFGEGSWLTVV.